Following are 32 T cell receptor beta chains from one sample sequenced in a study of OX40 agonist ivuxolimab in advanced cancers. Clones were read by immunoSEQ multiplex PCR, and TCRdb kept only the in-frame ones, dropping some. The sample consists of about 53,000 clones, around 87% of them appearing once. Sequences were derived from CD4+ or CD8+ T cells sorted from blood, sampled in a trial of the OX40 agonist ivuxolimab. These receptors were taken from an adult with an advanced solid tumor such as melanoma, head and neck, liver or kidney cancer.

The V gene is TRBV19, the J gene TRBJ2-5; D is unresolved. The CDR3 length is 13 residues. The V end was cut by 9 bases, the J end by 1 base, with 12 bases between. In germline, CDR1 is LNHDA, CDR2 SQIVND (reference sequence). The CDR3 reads CASNRGPQETQYF. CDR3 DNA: TGTGCCAGCAACAGAGGCCCCCAAGAGACCCAGTACTTC.

CDR3 region: CASSLGSSGQRTDTQYF. The CDR3 DNA sequence: TGTGCCAGCAGTTTAGGGTCTAGCGGGCAACGCACAGATACGCAGTATTTT. The chain combines TRBV27 with TRBJ2-3; the match to TRBD2 covers 8 bases. CDR3 length equals 17 residues. Germline V gives CDR1 MNHEY, CDR2 SMNVEV (reference sequence). Trimming removed 2 bases from V and 1 base from J; junction bases left unmatched: 8.

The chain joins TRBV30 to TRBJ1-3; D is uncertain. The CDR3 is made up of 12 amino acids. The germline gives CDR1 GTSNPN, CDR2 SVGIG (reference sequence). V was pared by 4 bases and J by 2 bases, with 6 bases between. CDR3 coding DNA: TGTGCCTGGATAGGGACTGGAAACACCATATATTTT. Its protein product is CAWIGTGNTIYF.

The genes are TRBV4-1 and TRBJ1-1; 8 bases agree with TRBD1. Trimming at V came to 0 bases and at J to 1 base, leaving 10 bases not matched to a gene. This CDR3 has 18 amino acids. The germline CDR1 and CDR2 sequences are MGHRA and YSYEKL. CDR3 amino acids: CASSQDRARGLPNTEAFF. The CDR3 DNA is TGCGCCAGCAGCCAAGATCGAGCCAGGGGGCTCCCGAACACTGAAGCTTTCTTT.

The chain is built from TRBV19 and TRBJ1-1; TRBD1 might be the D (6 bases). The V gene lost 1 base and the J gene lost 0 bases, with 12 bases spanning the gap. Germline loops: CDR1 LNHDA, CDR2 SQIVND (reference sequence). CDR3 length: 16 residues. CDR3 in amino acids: CASSIGGGFMNTEAFF. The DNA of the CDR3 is TGTGCCAGTAGTATAGGAGGGGGATTCATGAACACTGAAGCTTTCTTT.

CDR3 sequence (DNA): TGTGCCAGCAGCCTCGTTAGCGGGCCCAGCTACGAGCAGTACTTC. Protein sequence: CASSLVSGPSYEQYF. The V gene is TRBV28, the J gene TRBJ2-7; the match to TRBD2 covers 7 bases. Germline V CDR1 and CDR2: MDHEN, SYDVKM. The CDR3 extends over 15 amino acids. With 6 bases clipped from V and 3 bases from J, the junction kept 11 bases outside the gene matches.

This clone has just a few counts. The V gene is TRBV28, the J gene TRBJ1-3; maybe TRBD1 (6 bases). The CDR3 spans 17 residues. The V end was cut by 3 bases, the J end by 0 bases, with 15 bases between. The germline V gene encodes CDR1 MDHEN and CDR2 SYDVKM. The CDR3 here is CASSLPRTGTSGNTIYF. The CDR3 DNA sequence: TGTGCCAGCAGTTTGCCCCGAACAGGGACCTCTGGAAACACCATATATTTT.

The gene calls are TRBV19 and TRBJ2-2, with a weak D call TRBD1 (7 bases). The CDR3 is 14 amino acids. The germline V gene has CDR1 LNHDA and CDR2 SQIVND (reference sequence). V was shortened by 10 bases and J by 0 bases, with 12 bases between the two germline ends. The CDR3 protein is CATRGAPNTGELFF. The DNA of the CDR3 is TGTGCCACCAGGGGGGCGCCGAACACCGGGGAGCTGTTTTTT.

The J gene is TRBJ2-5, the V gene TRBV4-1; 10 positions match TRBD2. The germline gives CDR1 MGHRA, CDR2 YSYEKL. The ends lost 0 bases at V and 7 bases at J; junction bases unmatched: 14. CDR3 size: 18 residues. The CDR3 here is CASSQDMGSGGSVGTQYF. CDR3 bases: TGCGCCAGCAGCCAAGATATGGGTAGCGGGGGGTCGGTCGGGACCCAGTACTTC.

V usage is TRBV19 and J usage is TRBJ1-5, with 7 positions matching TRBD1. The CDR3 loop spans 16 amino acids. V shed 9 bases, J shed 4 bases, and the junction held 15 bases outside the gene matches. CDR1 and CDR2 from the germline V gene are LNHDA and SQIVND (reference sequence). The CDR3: CASSGGAGLTNQPQHF. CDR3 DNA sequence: TGTGCCAGCTCAGGGGGGGCAGGCTTAACGAATCAGCCCCAGCATTTT.

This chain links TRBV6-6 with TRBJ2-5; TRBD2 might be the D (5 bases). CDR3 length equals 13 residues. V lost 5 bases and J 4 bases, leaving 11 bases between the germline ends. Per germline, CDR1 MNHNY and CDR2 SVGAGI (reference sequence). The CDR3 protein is CASSAVEAETQYF. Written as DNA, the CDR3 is TGTGCCAGCAGTGCGGTGGAGGCAGAGACCCAGTACTTC.

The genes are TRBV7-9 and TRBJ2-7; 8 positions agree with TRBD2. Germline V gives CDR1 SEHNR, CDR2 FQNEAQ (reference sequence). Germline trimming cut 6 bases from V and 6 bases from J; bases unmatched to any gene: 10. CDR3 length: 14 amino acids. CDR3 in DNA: TGTGCCAGCAGTCCGAGCGGGGGAGGTGCCGAGCAGTACTTC. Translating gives CASSPSGGGAEQYF. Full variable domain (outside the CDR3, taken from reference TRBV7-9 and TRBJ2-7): DTGVSQNPRHKITKRGQNVTFRCDPISEHNRLYWYRQTLGQGPEFLTYFQNEAQLEKSRLLSDRFSAERPKGSFSTLEIQRTEQGDSAMYLCASSPSGGGAEQYFGPGTRLTVT.

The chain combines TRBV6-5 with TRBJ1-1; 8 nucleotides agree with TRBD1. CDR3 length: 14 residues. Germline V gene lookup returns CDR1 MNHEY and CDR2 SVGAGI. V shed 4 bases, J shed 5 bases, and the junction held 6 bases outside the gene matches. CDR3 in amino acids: CASSLDRGQTEAFF. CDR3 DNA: TGTGCCAGCAGTTTAGACAGGGGTCAAACTGAAGCTTTCTTT.

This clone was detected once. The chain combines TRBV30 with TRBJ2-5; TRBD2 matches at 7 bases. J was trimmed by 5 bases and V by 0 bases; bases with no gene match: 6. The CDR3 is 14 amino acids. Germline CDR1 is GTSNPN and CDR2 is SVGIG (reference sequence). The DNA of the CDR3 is TGTGCCTGGAGTGTAACCCAGGGAGGGGAGACCCAGTACTTC. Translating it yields CAWSVTQGGETQYF. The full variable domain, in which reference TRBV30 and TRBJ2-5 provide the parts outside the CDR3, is SQTIHQWPATLVQPVGSPLSLECTVEGTSNPNLYWYRQAAGRGLQLLFYSVGIGQISSEVPQNLSASRPQDRQFILSSKKLLLSDSGFYLCAWSVTQGGETQYFGPGTRLLVL.

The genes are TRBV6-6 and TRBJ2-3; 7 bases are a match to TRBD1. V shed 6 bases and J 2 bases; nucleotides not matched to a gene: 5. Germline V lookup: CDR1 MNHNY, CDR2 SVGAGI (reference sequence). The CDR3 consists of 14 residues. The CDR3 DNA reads TGTGCCAGCAGCAAGGGACAGAACACAGATACGCAGTATTTT. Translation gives CASSKGQNTDTQYF.

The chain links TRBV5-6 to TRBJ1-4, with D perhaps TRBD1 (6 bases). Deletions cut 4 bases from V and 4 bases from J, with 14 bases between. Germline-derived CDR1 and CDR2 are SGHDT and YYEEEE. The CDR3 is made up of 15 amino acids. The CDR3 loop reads CASSLQGRDNEKLFF. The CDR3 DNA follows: TGTGCCAGCAGCCTACAGGGAAGAGATAATGAAAAACTGTTTTTT.

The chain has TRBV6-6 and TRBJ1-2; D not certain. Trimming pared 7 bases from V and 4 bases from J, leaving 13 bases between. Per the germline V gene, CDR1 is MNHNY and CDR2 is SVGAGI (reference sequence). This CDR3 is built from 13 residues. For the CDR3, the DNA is TGTGCCAGCACCTCCGGGCCCATCTATGGCTACACCTTC. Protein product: CASTSGPIYGYTF.

CDR3 sequence (DNA): TGTGCCAGCAGCTTGAATGCAGGGACGAATGAAAAACTGTTTTTT. Translating gives CASSLNAGTNEKLFF. The rearrangement uses TRBV5-4 and TRBJ1-4; D possibly corresponds to TRBD1 (5 bases). V was cut by 1 base and J by 5 bases, with 12 bases left in between. CDR3 length: 15 amino acids. Germline V gene data show CDR1 as SGHNT and CDR2 as YYREEE (reference sequence).

CDR3 in amino acids: CSVVVGGGRETQYF. For the CDR3, the DNA is TGCAGCGTTGTTGTGGGGGGAGGAAGGGAGACCCAGTACTTC. The rearrangement links TRBV29-1 to TRBJ2-5; D possibly corresponds to TRBD2 (6 bases). V lost 4 bases and J 5 bases, leaving 17 bases between the germline ends. CDR1 SQVTM and CDR2 ANQGSEA come from the germline V gene. The CDR3 has 14 residues.

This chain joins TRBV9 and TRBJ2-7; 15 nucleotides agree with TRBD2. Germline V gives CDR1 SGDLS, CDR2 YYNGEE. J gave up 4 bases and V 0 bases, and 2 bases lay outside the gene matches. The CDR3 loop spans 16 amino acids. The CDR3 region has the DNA TGTGCCAGCAGCGTAGGGGGACTAGCGGGAGGTTACGAGCAGTACTTC. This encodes CASSVGGLAGGYEQYF.

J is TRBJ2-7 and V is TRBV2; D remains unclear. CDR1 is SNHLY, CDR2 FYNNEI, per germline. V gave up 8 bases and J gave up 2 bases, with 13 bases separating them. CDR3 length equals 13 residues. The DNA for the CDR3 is TGTGCCAGCTTCAGTGAAGTAGCCTACGAGCAGTACTTC. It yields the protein CASFSEVAYEQYF.

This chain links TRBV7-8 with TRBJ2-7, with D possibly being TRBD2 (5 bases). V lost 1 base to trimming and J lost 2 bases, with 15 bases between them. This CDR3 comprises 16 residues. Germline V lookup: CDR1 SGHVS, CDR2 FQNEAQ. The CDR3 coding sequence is TGTGCCAGCAGCTTAGTCGGGCTTGCGGGTGCCTACGAGCAGTACTTC. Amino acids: CASSLVGLAGAYEQYF.

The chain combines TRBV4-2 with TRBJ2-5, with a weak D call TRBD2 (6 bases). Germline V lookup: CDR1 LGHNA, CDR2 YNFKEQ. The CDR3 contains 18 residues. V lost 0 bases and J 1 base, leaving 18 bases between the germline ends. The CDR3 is CASSQDQEGRWGQETQYF. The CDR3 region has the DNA TGTGCCAGCAGCCAAGATCAGGAGGGGAGGTGGGGCCAAGAGACCCAGTACTTC.

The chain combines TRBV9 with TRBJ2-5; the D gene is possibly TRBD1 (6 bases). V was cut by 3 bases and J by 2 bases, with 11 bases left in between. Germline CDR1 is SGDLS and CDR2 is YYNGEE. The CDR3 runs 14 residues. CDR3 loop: CASSAGTTQETQYF. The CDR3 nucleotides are TGTGCCAGCAGCGCCGGGACAACGCAAGAGACCCAGTACTTC.

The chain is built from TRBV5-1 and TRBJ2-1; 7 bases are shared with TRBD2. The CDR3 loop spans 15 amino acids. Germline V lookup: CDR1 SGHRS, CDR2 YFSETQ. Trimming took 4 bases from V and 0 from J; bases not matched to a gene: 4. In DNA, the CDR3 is TGCGCCAGCAGCCCACTAGCGTTCTCCTACAATGAGCAGTTCTTC. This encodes CASSPLAFSYNEQFF. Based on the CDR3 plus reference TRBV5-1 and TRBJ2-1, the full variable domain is KAGVTQTPRYLIKTRGQQVTLSCSPISGHRSVSWYQQTPGQGLQFLFEYFSETQRNKGNFPGRFSGRQFSNSRSEMNVSTLELGDSALYLCASSPLAFSYNEQFFGPGTRLTVL.

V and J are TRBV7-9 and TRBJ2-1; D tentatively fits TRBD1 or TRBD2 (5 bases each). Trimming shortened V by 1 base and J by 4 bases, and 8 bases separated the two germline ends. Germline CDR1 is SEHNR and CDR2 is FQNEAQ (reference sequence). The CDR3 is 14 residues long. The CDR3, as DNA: TGTGCCAGCAGCTTAGGGGGGTCGTACAATGAGCAGTTCTTC. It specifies CASSLGGSYNEQFF. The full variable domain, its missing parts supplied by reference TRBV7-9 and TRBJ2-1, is DTGVSQNPRHKITKRGQNVTFRCDPISEHNRLYWYRQTLGQGPEFLTYFQNEAQLEKSRLLSDRFSAERPKGSFSTLEIQRTEQGDSAMYLCASSLGGSYNEQFFGPGTRLTVL.

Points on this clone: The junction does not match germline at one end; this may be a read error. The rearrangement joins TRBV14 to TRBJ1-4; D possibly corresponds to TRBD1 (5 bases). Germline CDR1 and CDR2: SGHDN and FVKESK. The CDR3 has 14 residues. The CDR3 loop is CAGSEQVLNEKLFF. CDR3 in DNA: TGTGCCGGCAGCGAACAGGTTCTTAATGAAAAACTGTTTTTT.

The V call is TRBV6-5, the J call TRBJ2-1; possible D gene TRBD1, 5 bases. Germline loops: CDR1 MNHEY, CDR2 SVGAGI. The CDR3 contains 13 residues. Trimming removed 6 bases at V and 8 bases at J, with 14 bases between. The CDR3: CASRDTTVYEQFF. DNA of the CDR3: TGTGCCAGCAGGGACACTACCGTCTATGAGCAGTTCTTC.

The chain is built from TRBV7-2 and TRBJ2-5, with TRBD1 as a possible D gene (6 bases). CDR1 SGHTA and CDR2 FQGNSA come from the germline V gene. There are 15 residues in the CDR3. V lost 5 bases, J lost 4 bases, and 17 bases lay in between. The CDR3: CASSNQGRGGETQYF. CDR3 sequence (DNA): TGTGCCAGCAGCAATCAGGGGCGAGGAGGAGAGACCCAGTACTTC.

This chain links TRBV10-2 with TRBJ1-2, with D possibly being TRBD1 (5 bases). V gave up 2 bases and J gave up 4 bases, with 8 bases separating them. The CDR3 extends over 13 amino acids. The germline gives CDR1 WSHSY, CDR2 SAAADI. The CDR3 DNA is TGCGCCAGCAGTGAGCAGGGTAGCTATGGCTACACCTTC. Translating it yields CASSEQGSYGYTF.

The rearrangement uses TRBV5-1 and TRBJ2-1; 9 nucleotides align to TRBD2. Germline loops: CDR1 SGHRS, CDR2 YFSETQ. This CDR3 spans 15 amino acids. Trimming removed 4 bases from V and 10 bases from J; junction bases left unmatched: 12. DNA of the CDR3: TGCGCCAGCAGCCTGAATAGCGGGGGTCAGTCGGAGCAGTTCTTC. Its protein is CASSLNSGGQSEQFF.

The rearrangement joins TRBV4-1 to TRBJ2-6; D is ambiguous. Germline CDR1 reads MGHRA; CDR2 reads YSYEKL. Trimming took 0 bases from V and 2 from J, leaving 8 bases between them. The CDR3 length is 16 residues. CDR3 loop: CASSQEYVAGANVLTF. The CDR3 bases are TGCGCCAGCAGCCAAGAATACGTGGCTGGGGCCAACGTCCTGACTTTC.